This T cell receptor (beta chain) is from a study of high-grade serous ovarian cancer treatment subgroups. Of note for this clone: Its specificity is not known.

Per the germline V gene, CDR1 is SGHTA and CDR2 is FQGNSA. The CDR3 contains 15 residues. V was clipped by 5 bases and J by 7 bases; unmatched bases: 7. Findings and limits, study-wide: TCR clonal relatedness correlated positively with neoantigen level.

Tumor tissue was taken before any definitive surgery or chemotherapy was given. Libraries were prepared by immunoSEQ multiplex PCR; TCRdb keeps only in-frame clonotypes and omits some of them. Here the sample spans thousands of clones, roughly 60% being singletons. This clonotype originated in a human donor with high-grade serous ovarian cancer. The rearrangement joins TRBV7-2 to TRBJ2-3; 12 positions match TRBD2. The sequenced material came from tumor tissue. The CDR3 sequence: CASSVTSGRMNTQYF. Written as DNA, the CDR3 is TGTGCCAGCAGCGTAACTAGCGGGAGGATGAATACGCAGTATTTT. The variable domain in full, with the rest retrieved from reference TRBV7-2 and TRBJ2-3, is GAGVSQSPSNKVTEKGKDVELRCDPISGHTALYWYRQSLGQGLEFLIYFQGNSAPDKSGLPSDRFSAERTGGSVSTLTIQRTQQEDSAVYLCASSVTSGRMNTQYFGPGTRLTVL.